The present TCR beta chain was sequenced within a study of vaccination effects on CD4 cells after COVID-19. Trimming shortened V by 1 base and J by 3 bases, and 7 bases separated the two germline ends. Germline V gene lookup returns CDR1 SGHNT and CDR2 YYREEE (reference sequence). CDR3 length: 13 amino acids. This clone was seen a few times. Its specificity is not known. Clones were read by immunoSEQ multiplex PCR, and TCRdb kept only the in-frame ones, dropping some. The table shows just under 75,000 clones, with roughly four fifths occurring only once. Following an approximately eleven-day culture, CD4+ T cells were purified. The cohort was immunized with two doses of either the BNT162b2 or mRNA-1273 vaccine.

The rearrangement uses TRBV5-4 and TRBJ1-1; no clear D. This specimen consisted of CD4+ T cells from PBMCs cultured without peptide, obtained after COVID-19 vaccination. The receptor comes from a human donor who received a COVID-19 vaccine. CDR3 nucleotide sequence: TGTGCCAGCAGCTTGAGGGTCGACACTGAAGCTTTCTTT. This sequence encodes CASSLRVDTEAFF.